This T cell receptor (beta chain) was sequenced in a study of blood T cell repertoires in COVID-19. Study-level background: COVID-19 samples collected from the United States, Italy and Spain covered acute and convalescent phases. PBMCs, B-cell-depleted T cells, or T cells were the source of the cDNA or gDNA that made up the material.

In the study's own analysis: Amplification from reference gene primers served as the basis for estimated nucleated cell counts. Data came from immunoSEQ multiplex PCR; TCRdb stores just in-frame clones and leaves some out. Clone size and the V and J calls come from that table; the DNA yielded D and trimming. This sample carries under 200,000 clones, approximately 80% of them seen once, and the ten largest clones take roughly 9.5%. Trimming left V 4 bases short and J 5 bases short, with 12 bases between. This CDR3 is 13 amino acids long. CDR1 and CDR2 from the germline V gene are SGHRS and YFSETQ. The TCR originated in a woman at least 80 years old with active or convalescent COVID-19. The sample consisted of peripheral blood. The rearrangement uses TRBV5-1 and TRBJ2-5; TRBD2 might be the D (5 bases). The CDR3 DNA is TGCGCCAGCAGCGGGCTAGCTAAGGAGACCCAGTACTTC. Encoded protein: CASSGLAKETQYF.